A selection of T cell receptor beta chains follows, all from one sample in a study of blood T cell repertoires in COVID-19. Sequencing was performed with immunoSEQ multiplex PCR; in TCRdb, only in-frame clones are kept and a portion is missing. The sample holds about 42,000 clones, roughly 80% seen once. The specimen sequenced was peripheral blood. The source of these receptors is a man in his forties or fifties with active COVID-19. Both conserved end residues are trimmed from each CDR3. A D gene is named only where the DNA matches it firmly.

>TRBV6-6|-
ASKWGPLGEQY
>TRBV5-1|TRBD2
ASSLFSRGSSYEQY
>TRBV29-1|TRBD1
SVRRGQGQSDKNIQY
>TRBV15|-
ATSRDLDHPLETQY
>TRBV18|-
ASSPFRDSDTQY
>TRBV5-1|-
ASSLDDGGYGYT
>TRBV7-2|TRBD2
ASSRRSGRAKDTQY
>TRBV30|TRBD1
AGNRGNNSPLH
>TRBV28|-
ASSSGLLGTQY
>TRBV24-1|TRBD2
ATSERLAGDYNEQF
>TRBV5-6|-
ASSFQGKFHEQY
>TRBV7-6|TRBD1
ASSPGQGSNTGELF
>TRBV7-9|-
ASRQWAGRSYNEQF
>TRBV7-9|TRBD1
ASSLVGTGLTHEQF
>TRBV28|-
ASTSFNNSPLH
>TRBV11-3|TRBD1
ASSPGQSGNTIY
>TRBV7-2|TRBD1
ASSRTGGSKNIQY
>TRBV7-2|-
ASSVRRWRDTQY
>TRBV6-5|-
ASSYSGGRAEAF
>TRBV5-1|TRBD1
ASSSGQTYNEQF
>TRBV19|TRBD1
ASSIQGVENTEAF
>TRBV5-1|-
ASSLLGAPGELF
>TRBV24-1|TRBD1
ATSRGTGVPASNQPQH
>TRBV5-4|-
ASSSTSSGTDTQY
>TRBV9|TRBD2
ASSVGTSRETQY
>TRBV7-2|TRBD2
ASSPSGSAGSRAQY
>TRBV7-9|TRBD1
ASSFDRGDEKLF
>TRBV6-2/TRBV6-3|TRBD2
ASSDLAGAVEQY
>TRBV20-1|TRBD1
SASRPEGDRGKGYGYT
>TRBV25-1|-
ATEGGAYEQY
>TRBV5-4|TRBD2
ASSYTSGGIYEQF
>TRBV28|TRBD1
ASRVIGTGERGYT
>TRBV6-5|-
ASKTGPYEQY
>TRBV7-2|-
ASSPRQNTEAF
>TRBV19|-
ASSIQGTSTDTQY
>TRBV5-1|-
ASSSNPVKSSYEQY
>TRBV24-1|-
ATSRRLGSTDTQY
>TRBV6-5|-
AATLGQFYGYT
>TRBV7-9|TRBD1
ASSLAWGQGSYEQY
>TRBV7-9|-
ASSDGLAAGTQY
>TRBV27|TRBD1
ASSINRGPYNEQF
>TRBV7-3|TRBD1
ASSRPRDSDSDTQY
>TRBV11-2|TRBD1
ASSSLRDRARFNYGYT
>TRBV20-1|TRBD1
SASWDRGNEQY
>TRBV9|TRBD2
ASSGTSGGRETQY
>TRBV6-5|-
ASSPEIASNQPQH
>TRBV2|TRBD1
ASSEAMVTGPAKNIQY
>TRBV15|-
ATSRGSTSYEQY
>TRBV11-3|TRBD2
ASSFSGGGAEDTQY
>TRBV3-1/TRBV3-2|TRBD1
ASSQPSGTGNTEAF
>TRBV13|TRBD2
ASRLAGWETQY
>TRBV27|TRBD2
ASSPIAGKQETQY
>TRBV7-2|-
ASSLFLGPKETQY